This TCR beta chain emerged from a study of control samples from healthy donors and cancer patients. Sequencing was performed with immunoSEQ multiplex PCR; in TCRdb, only in-frame clones are kept and a portion is missing. The table includes 150,000 or so clones, roughly 89% detected once. Losses at the gene ends were 4 bases for V and 6 bases for J; bases not matched to a gene: 11. Germline assignment: CDR1 SGHRS and CDR2 YFSETQ. The CDR3 has 16 residues. The chain is built from TRBV5-1 and TRBJ2-3; 10 bases fit TRBD1. The sequenced sample consisted of blood. The sequence derives from a man aged 18 to 30 in good health. As DNA, the CDR3 is TGCGCCAGCAGCCTTACGACAGGGGGCGGACGGGATACGCAGTATTTT. It encodes CASSLTTGGGRDTQYF.